This TCR beta chain was captured in a study of beta chain features in type 1 diabetes (dated 2018 in TCRdb). As for the study more broadly: No differences in mean age, gender distribution, total cell number or subset yield were found between patients and healthy donors. Across all samples, 107,917,701 sorted cells were examined, and cell number per subset correlated strongly with RNA yield. Regulatory and stem cell-like memory subsets were isolated from only 8 patients and roughly 8 healthy donors, whereas naive and central memory subsets came from all 28 donors. In the study, TCRB repertoires of sorted circulating CD4+ T cell subsets from recently diagnosed type 1 diabetes patients were compared with those of matched healthy donors. Study-wide findings and limitations: Fewer insertions and more nucleotide deletions at VDJ recombination sites were observed in patients with type 1 diabetes, implying thymic rearrangement abnormalities. Naive, central memory and regulatory TCRB repertoires appeared to be more alike among patients than among healthy donors. In all four CD4+ subsets, TCRB CDR3 length was moderately but significantly shorter in type 1 diabetes patients. Because small numbers of individuals were included in the HLA sub-analyses, any influence of HLA type on TCRB rearrangement was left unresolved. Shorter templates might have been favored by PCR, but patient and control samples were amplified and corrected together, so both groups would have been affected equally by any skew. Because cDNA rather than genomic DNA was sequenced, highly expressing activated cells could have been over-represented, although no difference in activation and CD3 levels was found between groups.

Sequences MGHRA (CDR1) and YSYEKL (CDR2) are obtained from the germline V gene. Reading from cysteine to phenylalanine, the CDR3 counts 14 amino acids. This entry keeps only the CDR3 DNA: 42 bases, framed from base 1. For this chain, trimming is 7 bases at the V end and 3 bases at the J end, and the number of junction bases without a gene match is 7. A single peripheral blood draw of around 0.11 L on average was collected from each donor into heparinised tubes. Using a panel that included CD45RO, CCR7, CD25, CD127, CD95 and CD27, naive, central memory, regulatory and stem cell-like memory CD4+ T cells were sorted on a BD FACSAria II. All sorted populations exceeded 95% purity. Right away, PBMCs were isolated by Lymphoprep density gradient centrifugation and were stained directly, with no culture step. To minimize batch effects, samples were stained and sorted in pairs, one healthy donor with one patient per experiment.

This clone was observed a few times. Its antigen has not been determined. No per-base quality is available; no much larger clone lies one base away. The entire isolated RNA was reverse transcribed using the High Capacity cDNA Reverse Transcription Kit, and thus expressed TCRB transcripts were sequenced. Deep immunoSEQ sequencing was applied to naive, central memory and regulatory T cell samples, giving an average of about 3.6 million total reads per sample. After sorted cells were lysed in RLT buffer, RNA was extracted with DNase-treated RNeasy Micro or Mini kits, with the choice depending on cell number. To prevent cross-contamination, each cell subset was processed individually, whereas patient and healthy donor samples were processed jointly. The immunoSEQ multiplex PCR was used to amplify TCRB sequences from cDNA, yielding 87-bp fragments that span the CDR3 region. Sequencing of the amplicons was performed on the Illumina HiSeq platform. The study's own analysis went as follows. Synthetic template baselines were used to correct PCR bias computationally, reads within Hamming distance 2 were collapsed together, and singletons that could not be merged were discarded. Reads were aligned to IMGT to assign V, D and J genes, CDR3 length, and insertions or deletions at six rearrangement sites. Within each subset, clonotype counts were normalized to the number of sorted cells before true diversity and Gini coefficients were calculated with the tcR R package. The overlap coefficient, calculated on TCRB nucleotide sequences, was used to measure repertoire sharing. TCRdb re-hosts the immuneACCESS table, in-frame sequences only. Its copies lack some clones; in the studies checked, an unresolved V gene accounts for under half of them, and the cause for the rest is not known. V, J and clone size are those of that table, while D and trimming were read from the DNA. The sample contains 100,000 to 150,000 clones, approximately 10% of them found a single time. Approximately 0.7% of the sample is in the top ten clones.

Specimen: central memory CD4+ T cells from blood. The receptor was isolated from a man aged 25-45 years with type 1 diabetes. The rearranged segments are TRBV4-1 and TRBJ1-1, and TRBD1 aligns with 8 junction nucleotides. The CDR3: CASNRQGSDTEAFF. The DNA is TGCGCCAGCAACAGACAGGGGTCGGACACTGAAGCTTTCTTT.